Sequencing of this T cell receptor beta chain was carried out in a study of T cells expressing NK-cell markers (dated by TCRdb to the early 2020s). In terms of the full investigation: Three sorted T-cell subsets (CD3+CD56+NKG2C+, CD3+CD56+NKG2C- and CD3+CD56-NKG2C+) from seven to nine donors had their TCR beta-chain repertoires profiled. Among the eight sequenced donors, only one was HCMV-seronegative, while the other seven were HCMV-seropositive. Randomly selected healthy volunteers, three men and five women, were used as the eight sequenced donors. The libraries were sequenced on Illumina HiSeq 2000/2500, MiSeq or NextSeq, producing 2 x 150 bp reads. On the study overall, not on this receptor specifically: Whether the expanded NKG2C-expressing T cell clones were specific for HCMV antigens was left unclear. In six donors, the dominant CD3+CD56+NKG2C+ clonotypes were among the top 10 CD8+ clonotypes and accounted for roughly 1.0-7.5% of CD8+ T cells. Those dominant clonotypes were again the most abundant among CD3+CD56-NKG2C+ cells in a handful of donors, at roughly 28.3-60.1%.

Concerning this clonotype: The target of this receptor is not known.

A commercial ELISA kit detecting HCMV-specific IgG in serum was used to determine HCMV serostatus. Ficoll density gradient centrifugation was used to isolate peripheral blood mononuclear cells from blood. CDR1 and CDR2 were assigned from the germline V gene as KGHDR and SFDVKD. The CDR3, from cysteine to phenylalanine, totals 14 residues. No nucleotide data were recorded. These reads were obtained on an Illumina HiSeq 2000. TCR beta cDNA libraries were prepared using 5'RACE template switching, which introduced a universal primer site and unique molecular identifiers. Synthesis of cDNA was primed from the TCR beta constant segment and was followed by two consecutive PCR amplification steps. As for the authors' bioinformatics: Reads were demultiplexed and grouped by UMI with MIGEC, and clonotypes were assembled and quantified with MiTCR. Only TCR cDNA sequences supported by at least two reads were kept to exclude erroneous sequences. The tcR package was used for downstream repertoire analysis, with clonotypes matched between fractions based on CDR3 nucleotide sequence plus V segment. VDJmatch was used to annotate antigen specificity against VDJdb, with one amino acid substitution in CDR3 permitted. TCRdb reprocessed the reads into one record per CDR3 protein sequence, lacking DNA. The V and J calls reflect TCRdb's pipeline rather than the authors' work. The table held for this sample gives about 260,000 distinct CDR3 sequences. The ten largest clonotypes hold around 0.37% of the sample.

The receptor was derived from a man in his late teens or twenties in good health. Donor details come from another sample of the same person, matched by shared clones. The V and J segments used are TRBV24-1 and TRBJ1-5. The sample was blood T cells: a sorted CD56 or NKG2C T cell subset, CD4+ or CD8+ T cells, or bulk PBMC T cells (not recorded which). The CDR3 protein: CATSGQGWDQPQHF.